A single sample gave rise to the 30 T cell receptor beta chains below, sequenced in a study of cytomegalovirus exposure and HLA in healthy donors (dated by TCRdb to 2016 to 2017). The library was prepared using the immunoSEQ multiplex PCR assay. For the multiplex PCR, a mixture combining 60 forward primers for TCR Vbeta segments and 13 reverse primers for TCR Jbeta segments was used. TCRdb took this table from immuneACCESS and kept in-frame rearrangements with V and J called. Such tables lack part of the clones; where checked against another copy, unresolved V genes explain under half of the gap, and the rest is unexplained. The sample data list 100,000 or so clones, and approximately 80% of these were observed just once. The ten most abundant clones make up 9.5% to 12% of the sample. Sequencing was done on a sample of PBMCs. The receptors here all came from a man aged 40-50 years in good health and CMV-seropositive.

To note about this clone: The sample holds other DNA sequences that translate to the same CDR3. This chain uses TRBV6-5 with TRBJ1-5; tentatively, D is TRBD1 (6 bases). V was clipped by 6 bases and J by 0 bases, with 12 bases between them. Germline-derived CDR1 and CDR2 are MNHEY and SVGAGI. This CDR3 has 15 residues. The CDR3 protein is CASSSQGYSNQPQHF. CDR3 nucleotides: TGTGCCAGCAGCTCACAGGGATATAGCAATCAGCCCCAGCATTTT.

V and J are TRBV27 and TRBJ1-1, with a weak D call TRBD1 (6 bases). Germline V gives CDR1 MNHEY, CDR2 SMNVEV (reference sequence). CDR3 size: 13 residues. V was cut by 8 bases and J by 1 base, with 11 bases left in between. The CDR3 region has the DNA TGTGCCAGCCTCCGGACAGCGAACACTGAAGCTTTCTTT. Protein: CASLRTANTEAFF.

The chain is built from TRBV7-3 and TRBJ2-7, with a possible D match to TRBD1 (6 bases). Deletions cut 5 bases from V and 3 bases from J, with 17 bases between. This CDR3 is built from 15 residues. The germline V gene encodes CDR1 SGHTA and CDR2 FQGTGA. For the CDR3, the DNA is TGTGCCAGCAGCATCCAAGCCGGACAGAGCTACGAGCAGTACTTC. Translated: CASSIQAGQSYEQYF.

V gene TRBV7-6 combines with J gene TRBJ2-7; TRBD1 matches 11 bases. Germline V gives CDR1 SGHVS, CDR2 FNYEAQ. V shed 1 base and J 7 bases; nucleotides not matched to a gene: 3. The CDR3 runs to 14 residues. The CDR3 sequence: CASSLVGQGAEQYF. CDR3 nucleotide sequence: TGTGCCAGCAGCTTAGTAGGACAGGGGGCGGAGCAGTACTTC.

The chain couples TRBV2 to TRBJ2-5; 9 bases align to TRBD1. The CDR3 has 14 amino acids. The trim removed 5 bases at V and 2 bases at J, leaving 3 bases unmatched. Germline CDR1 SNHLY, CDR2 FYNNEI. CDR3 sequence (DNA): TGTGCCAGCAGTCCGGACAGGGGACAAGAGACCCAGTACTTC. It is translated as CASSPDRGQETQYF.

The chain uses TRBV6-6 and TRBJ2-7; 9 bases line up with TRBD1. This CDR3 has 14 amino acids. The J segment lost 6 bases and the V segment lost 5 bases, leaving 8 bases of the junction unmatched. Germline assignment: CDR1 MNHNY and CDR2 SVGAGI (reference sequence). CDR3 region: CASSTRQGGVEQYF. The CDR3 coding sequence is TGTGCCAGCAGTACGAGACAGGGGGGTGTCGAGCAGTACTTC.

The V and J genes are TRBV4-3 and TRBJ2-1; D possibly corresponds to TRBD1 (6 bases). The germline gives CDR1 LGHNA, CDR2 YSLEER. The V and J ends lost 0 bases and 4 bases respectively, with 10 bases between them. CDR3 length: 15 residues. Here the CDR3 DNA reads TGCGCCAGCAGCCAAGAGCCCGGACAGTACAATGAGCAGTTCTTC. Its protein is CASSQEPGQYNEQFF.

The J gene is TRBJ2-3, the V gene TRBV27; 12 positions agree with TRBD1. CDR1 and CDR2 (germline): MNHEY, SMNVEV (reference sequence). Germline trimming cut 5 bases from V and 4 bases from J; bases unmatched to any gene: 1. This CDR3 region has 14 residues. In DNA form, the CDR3 reads TGTGCCAGCAGTGGGACAGGGGGCGCAGATACGCAGTATTTT. Its protein product is CASSGTGGADTQYF.

The CDR3 coding sequence is TGTGCCAGCGCAACGGGGCTAGCGGCAAATGAGCAGTTCTTC. Translated: CASATGLAANEQFF. The chain joins TRBV19 to TRBJ2-1; 7 nucleotides align to TRBD2. The V gene end was trimmed by 9 bases and the J gene end by 7 bases; junction bases not matched to a gene: 12. The CDR3 consists of 14 residues. The germline CDR1 and CDR2 sequences are LNHDA and SQIVND (reference sequence).

The chain uses TRBV29-1 and TRBJ1-1, with 11 positions matching TRBD1. Germline V gene sequence: CDR1 SQVTM, CDR2 ANQGSEA. The junction had 4 bases not matched to a gene; V was cut back by 5 bases and J by 5 bases. The length of the CDR3 is 13 residues. CDR3 bases: TGCAGCGTTAGGACAGGGGGCGGTACTGAAGCTTTCTTT. It translates to CSVRTGGGTEAFF.

The rearrangement links TRBV5-1 to TRBJ2-5; unclear D gene. CDR1 and CDR2 (germline): SGHRS, YFSETQ. V gave up 0 bases and J gave up 3 bases, with 6 bases separating them. The CDR3 sequence is 13 residues long. The CDR3 DNA is TGCGCCAGCAGCTTGGACAGAAAAGAGACCCAGTACTTC. This gives the protein CASSLDRKETQYF.

V usage is TRBV6-5 and J usage is TRBJ1-1, with TRBD1 matching 7 bases. The germline gives CDR1 MNHEY, CDR2 SVGAGI. The length of the CDR3 is 12 residues. The J segment lost 7 bases and the V segment lost 7 bases, leaving 6 bases of the junction unmatched. CDR3 protein: CASKIGDSEAFF. As DNA, the CDR3 is TGTGCCAGCAAAATCGGGGACAGTGAAGCTTTCTTT.

The table lists this clone with a count of one. Other DNA variants within this sample encode the same CDR3. This chain links TRBV9 with TRBJ1-2; 10 positions match TRBD1. The CDR3 is made up of 14 amino acids. Trimming at V came to 5 bases and at J to 7 bases, leaving 8 bases not matched to a gene. In germline, CDR1 is SGDLS, CDR2 YYNGEE. DNA of the CDR3: TGTGCCAGCAGTTATCTGACAGGGGGCGGTGGCTACACCTTC. Encoded protein: CASSYLTGGGGYTF. The variable domain in full, completed from reference TRBV9 and TRBJ1-2, reads DSGVTQTPKHLITATGQRVTLRCSPRSGDLSVYWYQQSLDQGLQFLIQYYNGEERAKGNILERFSAQQFPDLHSELNLSSLELGDSALYFCASSYLTGGGGYTFGSGTRLTVV.

A few counts support this clone. The chain employs TRBV7-9 and TRBJ2-1; weak D call: TRBD2 (7 bases). The V end lost 5 bases, the J end lost 2 bases, and 13 bases lay between the germline ends. This CDR3 has 15 residues. Germline lookup yields CDR1 SEHNR and CDR2 FQNEAQ (reference sequence). The DNA for the CDR3 is TGTGCCAGCAGCCGGGGGGACATTGCCTACAATGAGCAGTTCTTC. As protein: CASSRGDIAYNEQFF.

V gene TRBV21-1 combines with J gene TRBJ1-5. TRBV21-1 is marked as a pseudogene. CDR3 length: 16 amino acids. The CDR3 DNA follows: TGTGCCAGCAGCAAAGGAGATGGAGATAGCAATCAGCCCCAGCATTTT. Encoded protein: CASSKGDGDSNQPQHF.

V and J are TRBV5-1 and TRBJ2-2, with D tentatively TRBD2 (5 bases). The CDR3 totals 17 residues. CDR1 and CDR2 (germline): SGHRS, YFSETQ. Trimming pared 0 bases from V and 3 bases from J, leaving 15 bases between. DNA for the CDR3: TGCGCCAGCAGCTTGGCCCCGGCAGCGGCCGACACCGGGGAGCTGTTTTTT. Translation gives CASSLAPAAADTGELFF.

V gene TRBV28 combines with J gene TRBJ1-6, with 10 bases lining up with TRBD1. CDR3 size: 18 residues. The V and J ends lost 3 bases and 0 bases, in that order; junction bases with no gene match: 5. Germline CDR1 is MDHEN and CDR2 is SYDVKM. The CDR3 region is CASSLSDRGYSYNSPLHF. DNA of the CDR3: TGTGCCAGCAGTTTGTCGGACAGGGGGTACTCCTATAATTCACCCCTCCACTTT.

CDR3 residues: CASSLGSANTGELFF. The CDR3 coding sequence is TGTGCCAGCAGCTTAGGCAGCGCGAACACCGGGGAGCTGTTTTTT. V and J are TRBV7-6 and TRBJ2-2, with no clear D. The V end lost 1 base, the J end lost 0 bases, and 6 bases lay between the germline ends. CDR1 SGHVS and CDR2 FNYEAQ come from the germline V gene. The CDR3 contains 15 residues.

This rearrangement joins TRBV28 to TRBJ2-7; TRBD2 matches at 8 bases. This CDR3 is 15 amino acids long. V shed 2 bases, J shed 3 bases, and the junction held 6 bases outside the gene matches. Germline lookup yields CDR1 MDHEN and CDR2 SYDVKM. The CDR3 sequence: CASSLMASGHYEQYF. DNA for the CDR3: TGTGCCAGCAGTTTAATGGCTAGCGGGCACTACGAGCAGTACTTC.

The chain employs TRBV9 and TRBJ1-2; unclear D gene. Germline CDR1 SGDLS, CDR2 YYNGEE. There are 16 residues in the CDR3. With 3 bases removed from V and 4 bases from J, the gap between germline ends came to 19 bases. The CDR3 loop is CASSAQPGGGIYGYTF. The CDR3, as DNA: TGTGCCAGCAGCGCCCAGCCGGGCGGCGGGATCTATGGCTACACCTTC.

The chain combines TRBV6-5 with TRBJ2-7; a weak D match, TRBD1 (5 bases). Germline V gene data show CDR1 as MNHEY and CDR2 as SVGAGI. V was clipped by 8 bases and J by 2 bases, with 16 bases between them. The CDR3 is 14 amino acids. The chain's CDR3 is CASSVRVRPYEQYF. As DNA, the CDR3 is TGTGCCAGCTCAGTCAGGGTAAGACCCTACGAGCAGTACTTC.

Only a few counts were recorded for this clone. The V gene is TRBV7-6, the J gene TRBJ2-5; no definite D call. The DNA end is a closer match to TRBJ2-7, so the J assignment may be wrong. CDR1 and CDR2 (germline): SGHVS, FNYEAQ. The CDR3 runs to 13 residues. The CDR3 sequence: CASSKEAPYEQYF. For the CDR3, the DNA is TGTGCCAGCAGCAAAGAGGCCCCCTACGAGCAGTACTTC.

The chain combines TRBV6-6 with TRBJ1-3; 7 bases agree with TRBD1. This CDR3 is 14 amino acids long. The ends lost 6 bases at V and 2 bases at J; junction bases unmatched: 4. Germline V gives CDR1 MNHNY, CDR2 SVGAGI (reference sequence). The DNA of the CDR3 is TGTGCCAGCAGCTCCAGGGGGGCTGGAAACACCATATATTTT. It translates to CASSSRGAGNTIYF.

The chain recombines TRBV18 with TRBJ1-2, with 8 bases matching TRBD1. The junction had 6 bases not matched to a gene; V was cut back by 3 bases and J by 3 bases. The germline V gene has CDR1 KGHSH and CDR2 LQKENI. CDR3 size: 15 residues. This CDR3 is CASSPRTGRDYGYTF. CDR3 DNA: TGTGCCAGCTCACCTCGGACAGGGAGGGACTATGGCTACACCTTC.

This chain uses TRBV11-2 with TRBJ1-6, with 11 bases lining up with TRBD1. The CDR3 consists of 15 residues. Germline CDR1 is SGHAT and CDR2 is FQNNGV. Trimming removed 5 bases from V and 10 bases from J; junction bases left unmatched: 7. The CDR3 loop reads CASSLRDRGGSPLHF. CDR3 nucleotides: TGTGCCAGCAGCCTCAGGGACAGGGGGGGGTCACCCCTCCACTTT.

As to this clone: Its ends do not fully match the called genes, so a read error is possible. The gene calls are TRBV19 and TRBJ1-5; 8 positions match TRBD1. Germline CDR1 is LNHDA and CDR2 is SQIVND (reference sequence). The CDR3 runs 16 residues. CDR3 loop: CASSPLDRASNQSQHF. The DNA of the CDR3 is TGTGCCAGTAGTCCCCTGGACAGGGCGAGCAATCAGTCCCAGCATTTT. Together with reference TRBV19 and TRBJ1-5, the CDR3 gives the full variable domain: DGGITQSPKYLFRKEGQNVTLSCEQNLNHDAMYWYRQDPGQGLRLIYYSQIVNDFQKGDIAEGYSVSREKKESFPLTVTSAQKNPTAFYLCASSPLDRASNQSQHFGDGTRLSIL.

The CDR3 loop reads CASSPRTSSRADTQYF. The CDR3 DNA reads as TGTGCCAGCAGCCCTCGGACTAGCAGTAGGGCAGATACGCAGTATTTT. This sequence joins TRBV7-9 and TRBJ2-3; 8 bases agree with TRBD2. V gave up 5 bases and J gave up 4 bases; unmatched junction bases: 11. The CDR3 spans 16 residues. Germline-derived CDR1 and CDR2 are SEHNR and FQNEAQ (reference sequence).

The chain combines TRBV27 with TRBJ2-5; TRBD2 is a possible D gene (5 bases). The CDR3 is made up of 14 amino acids. V was shortened by 8 bases and J by 9 bases, with 22 bases between the two germline ends. Germline V lookup: CDR1 MNHEY, CDR2 SMNVEV (reference sequence). The CDR3 region has the DNA TGTGCCAGCGAACCCAGTGCGGGCTCAGGTGCCCAGTACTTC. Its protein product is CASEPSAGSGAQYF.

The J gene is TRBJ2-7, the V gene TRBV14; D is perhaps TRBD1 (5 bases). This CDR3 is built from 16 residues. Germline CDR1 reads SGHDN; CDR2 reads FVKESK. Trimming left V 1 base short and J 3 bases short, with 16 bases between. CDR3 bases: TGTGCCAGCAGCCAAGGACAGAAATGGGGCTACTACGAGCAGTACTTC. This sequence encodes CASSQGQKWGYYEQYF.

The CDR3 region is CASSPVRRRGEAFF. CDR3 coding DNA: TGTGCCAGCAGCCCCGTAAGGAGGCGGGGAGAAGCTTTCTTT. The chain combines TRBV5-5 with TRBJ1-1; no definite D call. Germline V gene sequence: CDR1 SGHKS, CDR2 YYEKEE (reference sequence). Trimming took off 4 bases at V and 8 bases at J, with 18 bases between the two ends. CDR3 size: 14 residues. The whole variable domain, remainder taken from reference TRBV5-5 and TRBJ1-1, is DAGVTQSPTHLIKTRGQQVTLRCSPISGHKSVSWYQQVLGQGPQFIFQYYEKEERGRGNFPDRFSARQFPNYSSELNVNALLLGDSALYLCASSPVRRRGEAFFGQGTRLTVV.